This TCR beta chain emerged from a study of technical replicates of blood from a handful of donors. This CDR3 comprises 15 residues. Germline V gene lookup returns CDR1 LGHNA and CDR2 YNFKEQ. The V end was cut by 1 base, the J end by 2 bases, with 12 bases between. The table came from immunoSEQ multiplex PCR; TCRdb's copy has only in-frame clones and leaves some out. The sample gives 45,000 to 60,000 clones, 95% to 96% of which show up once; around 0.4% is in the top ten. The chain recombines TRBV4-2 with TRBJ2-7; maybe TRBD1 (7 bases). The specimen sequenced was T cells isolated from PBMCs. The source is a human donor in good health. As DNA, the CDR3 is TGTGCCAGCAGCCAAGTGCGGGACAGCACCTACGAGCAGTACTTC. Protein: CASSQVRDSTYEQYF.